This T cell receptor (beta chain) was profiled in a study of blood T cell repertoires in COVID-19. Study-level background: Samples representing acute and convalescent COVID-19 were sourced from the United States, Italy and Spain. T cells, B-cell-depleted T cells, or PBMCs provided the cDNA or gDNA that served as material.

Authors' methods: Amplification with reference gene primers provided the estimates of nucleated cell counts. Some clones are missing from TCRdb's copy, which holds only in-frame ones; the method was immunoSEQ multiplex PCR. The V and J calls and clone size are taken from that table; D and trimming were inferred from the DNA. There are 200,000 to 300,000 clones in the sample; about nine tenths occur only once, and around 10% lies in the top ten. Germline assignment: CDR1 SEHNR and CDR2 FQNEAQ (reference sequence). The CDR3 is made up of 13 amino acids. V gave up 1 base and J gave up 5 bases, with 8 bases separating them.

This chain joins TRBV7-9 and TRBJ1-2; D is ambiguous. The sequenced sample was peripheral blood. The clonotype was recovered from a man between 40 and 49 years old who had recovered from COVID-19. CDR3 residues: CASSLGSGYGYTF. The CDR3 DNA reads as TGTGCCAGCAGCTTAGGGTCGGGGTATGGCTACACCTTC. The full variable domain, completed using reference TRBV7-9 and TRBJ1-2, is DTGVSQNPRHKITKRGQNVTFRCDPISEHNRLYWYRQTLGQGPEFLTYFQNEAQLEKSRLLSDRFSAERPKGSFSTLEIQRTEQGDSAMYLCASSLGSGYGYTFGSGTRLTVV.